A single sample is the source of the 5 T cell receptor beta chains below, sequenced in a study of blood T cell repertoires in COVID-19. Repertoires were generated with immunoSEQ multiplex PCR, while TCRdb's copy carries only in-frame clones and drops some. The repertoire holds some 190,000 clones, with approximately 80% as singletons. Specimen: PBMCs or T cells enriched from blood (not recorded which). These TCRs come from a man under 40 with acute COVID-19.

The chain is built from TRBV6-5 and TRBJ2-1, with 9 bases that match TRBD2. This CDR3 is 16 amino acids long. J lost 5 bases, V lost 4 bases, and 9 bases had no gene match. Germline CDR1 reads MNHEY; CDR2 reads SVGAGI. The CDR3 nucleotides are TGTGCCAGCAGTTCCGCAGCGGGGGGTTTCCACAATGAGCAGTTCTTC. Its protein is CASSSAAGGFHNEQFF.

This chain uses TRBV7-6 with TRBJ1-1, with D possibly TRBD1 on 5 matching bases. The CDR3 contains 20 residues. Germline CDR1 SGHVS, CDR2 FNYEAQ. Trimming stripped 1 base from V and 4 bases from J, with 28 bases between. CDR3 amino acids: CASSLGGGGVAFGLGTEAFF. CDR3 sequence (DNA): TGTGCCAGCAGCTTAGGGGGCGGCGGGGTCGCTTTCGGGTTGGGCACTGAAGCTTTCTTT. Using reference TRBV7-6 and TRBJ1-1 for the parts outside the CDR3, the full variable domain is GAGVSQSPRYKVTKRGQDVALRCDPISGHVSLYWYRQALGQGPEFLTYFNYEAQQDKSGLPNDRFSAERPEGSISTLTIQRTEQRDSAMYRCASSLGGGGVAFGLGTEAFFGQGTRLTVV.

This clone was counted a few times. The chain recombines TRBV29-1 with TRBJ2-7, with D perhaps TRBD1 (7 bases). This CDR3 contains 13 residues. In germline, CDR1 is SQVTM, CDR2 ANQGSEA. V lost 6 bases and J lost 2, with 14 bases in between. The CDR3 bases are TGCAGCGTACGGACAGGACTAACCTACGAGCAGTACTTC. Residues: CSVRTGLTYEQYF.

The rearrangement uses TRBV9 and TRBJ2-7, with 8 bases identical to TRBD2. In germline, CDR1 is SGDLS, CDR2 YYNGEE. With 0 bases clipped from V and 6 bases from J, the junction kept 2 bases outside the gene matches. The CDR3 is made up of 13 amino acids. This CDR3 reads CASSVVLAGEQYF. The CDR3 DNA is TGTGCCAGCAGCGTAGTCCTAGCGGGCGAGCAGTACTTC.

The chain uses TRBV25-1 and TRBJ1-1; D is unclear. This CDR3 region has 12 residues. Germline lookup yields CDR1 MGHDK and CDR2 SYGVNS. V was cut by 6 bases and J by 4 bases, with 9 bases left in between. CDR3 protein: CASRRGPTEAFF. In DNA form, the CDR3 reads TGTGCCAGCAGGAGAGGGCCCACTGAAGCTTTCTTT.